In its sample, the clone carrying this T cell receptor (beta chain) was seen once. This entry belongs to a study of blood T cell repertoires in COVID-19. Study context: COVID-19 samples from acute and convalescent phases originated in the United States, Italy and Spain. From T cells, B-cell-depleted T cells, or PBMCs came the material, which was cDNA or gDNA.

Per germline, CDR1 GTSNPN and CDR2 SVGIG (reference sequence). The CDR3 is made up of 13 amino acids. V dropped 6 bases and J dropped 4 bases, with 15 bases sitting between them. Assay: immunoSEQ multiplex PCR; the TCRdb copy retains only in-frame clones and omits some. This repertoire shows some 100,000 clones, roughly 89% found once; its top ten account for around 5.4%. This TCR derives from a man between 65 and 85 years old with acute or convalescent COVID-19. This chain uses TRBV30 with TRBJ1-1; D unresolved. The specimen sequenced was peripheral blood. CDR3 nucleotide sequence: TGTGCCTGTATCCGATCCGCGTTCACTGAAGCTTTCTTT. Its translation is CACIRSAFTEAFF.